The 23 T cell receptor beta chains given below trace back to one sample, sequenced in a study of cytomegalovirus exposure and HLA in healthy donors. This PCR relied on a set of 60 Vbeta primers and 13 Jbeta primers. TCRdb's copy holds only in-frame clones and misses some; the assay was immunoSEQ multiplex PCR. Of more than 85,000 clones listed, 75% to 90% are singletons. Sequencing was carried out using PBMCs. Receptors were obtained from a man aged 25-45 years in good health and CMV-seropositive.

The rearrangement joins TRBV10-3 to TRBJ1-2; TRBD1 matches 8 bases. This CDR3 is built from 16 residues. Germline-derived CDR1 and CDR2 are ENHRY and SYGVKD. Unmatched junction bases numbered 7, after V lost 4 bases and J lost 0 bases. The CDR3 spells CAISVGTGLTNYGYTF. CDR3 DNA: TGTGCCATCAGTGTAGGGACAGGCCTTACTAACTATGGCTACACCTTC.

The chain joins TRBV7-3 to TRBJ1-1; D is possibly TRBD1 (6 bases). Germline CDR1 is SGHTA and CDR2 is FQGTGA. The V gene lost 1 base and the J gene lost 0 bases, with 15 bases spanning the gap. The CDR3 runs to 17 residues. The CDR3: CASSLIGGRDLNTEAFF. As DNA, the CDR3 is TGTGCCAGCAGCTTAATAGGGGGACGAGATTTGAACACTGAAGCTTTCTTT. The whole variable domain, remainder taken from reference TRBV7-3 and TRBJ1-1, is GAGVSQTPSNKVTEKGKYVELRCDPISGHTALYWYRQSLGQGPEFLIYFQGTGAADDSGLPNDRFFAVRPEGSVSTLKIQRTERGDSAVYLCASSLIGGRDLNTEAFFGQGTRLTVV.

The CDR3 DNA reads TGCGCCAGCAGCTCGGCGGAGGGTTCATACAATGAGCAGTTCTTC. Translating it yields CASSSAEGSYNEQFF. The V gene is TRBV5-1, the J gene TRBJ2-1; possible D gene TRBD2, 6 bases. The CDR3 has 15 residues. V shed 3 bases and J shed 4 bases, with 14 bases lying between them. In germline, CDR1 is SGHRS, CDR2 YFSETQ.

The chain carries TRBV5-1 and TRBJ2-5; 11 bases fit TRBD1. The V gene end was trimmed by 0 bases and the J gene end by 4 bases; junction bases not matched to a gene: 8. The CDR3 is made up of 17 amino acids. Germline values: CDR1 SGHRS, CDR2 YFSETQ. The CDR3, as DNA: TGCGCCAGCAGCTTGGGTCCTGGACAGGGGGCGCGAGAGACCCAGTACTTC. Protein sequence: CASSLGPGQGARETQYF.

The chain joins TRBV11-2 to TRBJ2-3, with a weak D call TRBD2 (5 bases). This CDR3 is built from 13 residues. Trimming left V 2 bases short and J 4 bases short, with 7 bases between. The germline gives CDR1 SGHAT, CDR2 FQNNGV. As DNA, the CDR3 is TGTGCCAGCAGCTTACAACTAGCAGATACGCAGTATTTT. Protein: CASSLQLADTQYF.

The chain combines TRBV5-6 with TRBJ1-4; maybe TRBD1 (6 bases). V gave up 4 bases and J gave up 4 bases, with 14 bases separating them. The CDR3 is 15 residues long. Germline V gene sequence: CDR1 SGHDT, CDR2 YYEEEE. CDR3 loop: CASSGMDSLNEKLFF. DNA of the CDR3: TGTGCCAGCAGCGGCATGGACAGCCTTAATGAAAAACTGTTTTTT.

J is TRBJ2-7 and V is TRBV4-3; D gene unclear. Germline CDR1 and CDR2: LGHNA and YSLEER. The V and J ends lost 0 bases and 3 bases respectively, with 15 bases between them. This CDR3 comprises 16 residues. CDR3: CASSQDRWAGDYEQYF. The DNA of the CDR3 is TGCGCCAGCAGCCAAGATAGATGGGCCGGCGACTACGAGCAGTACTTC.

The genes are TRBV5-1 and TRBJ1-6; 9 nucleotides agree with TRBD1. From germline, CDR1 is SGHRS and CDR2 YFSETQ. The CDR3 covers 14 residues. J gave up 10 bases and V 4 bases, and 6 bases lay outside the gene matches. CDR3 in amino acids: CASSRTGVKSPLHF. The DNA for the CDR3 is TGCGCCAGCAGCCGGACAGGGGTAAAATCACCCCTCCACTTT.

This rearrangement joins TRBV7-6 to TRBJ1-4, with 11 bases fitting TRBD1. Germline values: CDR1 SGHVS, CDR2 FNYEAQ. This CDR3 has 17 amino acids. The trim removed 5 bases at V and 3 bases at J, leaving 8 bases unmatched. CDR3 bases: TGTGCCAGCAGCACTAGGACAGGGGGCTCTGCTAATGAAAAACTGTTTTTT. Protein sequence: CASSTRTGGSANEKLFF.

The chain recombines TRBV7-3 with TRBJ2-1; the match to TRBD1 covers 7 bases. This CDR3 spans 16 amino acids. V trimming: 3 bases; J trimming: 2 bases; junction bases outside the gene matches: 7. Germline-derived CDR1 and CDR2 are SGHTA and FQGTGA. CDR3: CASSFTRGPAYNEQFF. CDR3 nucleotide sequence: TGTGCCAGCAGCTTCACAAGGGGGCCCGCCTACAATGAGCAGTTCTTC.

The genes are TRBV5-5 and TRBJ1-2, with D uncertain. This CDR3 is built from 12 residues. V lost 1 base to trimming and J lost 4 bases, with 5 bases between them. Germline V gene lookup returns CDR1 SGHKS and CDR2 YYEKEE (reference sequence). The CDR3 nucleotides are TGTGCCAGCAGCTTGTCCAGCTATGGCTACACCTTC. It is translated as CASSLSSYGYTF.

The chain carries TRBV10-2 and TRBJ2-2; 7 bases agree with TRBD2. The CDR3 consists of 16 residues. Germline assignment: CDR1 WSHSY and CDR2 SAAADI. The V gene end was trimmed by 6 bases and the J gene end by 6 bases; junction bases not matched to a gene: 13. The chain's CDR3 is CASRPKGSGDAGELFF. Here the CDR3 DNA reads TGCGCCAGCAGACCTAAGGGGAGCGGGGACGCCGGGGAGCTGTTTTTT.

In its sample, this clone was seen once. V and J are TRBV2 and TRBJ1-3; D possibly corresponds to TRBD1 (5 bases). V lost 4 bases, J lost 7 bases, and 11 bases lay in between. Germline V gene lookup returns CDR1 SNHLY and CDR2 FYNNEI. This CDR3 is 13 amino acids long. CDR3 sequence reads: CASSGKRGNTIYF. As DNA, the CDR3 is TGTGCCAGCAGTGGGAAAAGGGGTAACACCATATATTTT. Combining the CDR3 with reference TRBV2 and TRBJ1-3 gives the whole variable domain EPEVTQTPSHQVTQMGQEVILRCVPISNHLYFYWYRQILGQKVEFLVSFYNNEISEKSEIFDDQFSVERPDGSNFTLKIRSTKLEDSAMYFCASSGKRGNTIYFGEGSWLTVV.

This chain uses TRBV2 with TRBJ1-3; TRBD1 agrees at 8 bases. The V gene's germline CDR1 is SNHLY and CDR2 FYNNEI. This CDR3 region has 15 residues. V was clipped by 6 bases and J by 2 bases; unmatched bases: 6. CDR3 in amino acids: CASSLDRGAGNTIYF. In DNA form, the CDR3 reads TGTGCCAGCAGCCTAGACAGGGGAGCTGGAAACACCATATATTTT.

V is TRBV19 and J is TRBJ1-5; possibly TRBD1 for D (6 bases). Looked up from germline, CDR1 is LNHDA and CDR2 is SQIVND (reference sequence). This CDR3 is built from 12 residues. V dropped 6 bases and J dropped 4 bases, with 7 bases sitting between them. The DNA for the CDR3 is TGTGCCAGTAGGAGGGGGAATCAGCCCCAGCATTTT. Protein sequence: CASRRGNQPQHF. The variable domain in full, completed from reference TRBV19 and TRBJ1-5, reads DGGITQSPKYLFRKEGQNVTLSCEQNLNHDAMYWYRQDPGQGLRLIYYSQIVNDFQKGDIAEGYSVSREKKESFPLTVTSAQKNPTAFYLCASRRGNQPQHFGDGTRLSIL.

This clone was counted a few times. The rearrangement uses TRBV9 and TRBJ1-6; D is perhaps TRBD1 (5 bases). This CDR3 has 15 amino acids. From germline, CDR1 is SGDLS and CDR2 YYNGEE. The germline V and J ends were trimmed by 0 bases and 7 bases, with 11 bases remaining between them. CDR3 sequence reads: CASSVDGHLNSPLHF. The CDR3 bases are TGTGCCAGCAGCGTAGATGGACACTTAAATTCACCCCTCCACTTT.

The chain is built from TRBV15 and TRBJ1-5; TRBD1 is a possible D gene (5 bases). Trimming removed 3 bases at V and 4 bases at J, with 10 bases between. The germline V gene encodes CDR1 LNHNV and CDR2 YYDKDF (reference sequence). There are 14 residues in the CDR3. CDR3 DNA sequence: TGTGCCACCAGCAGTCGGGGGGGAAATCAGCCCCAGCATTTT. The encoded protein is CATSSRGGNQPQHF. Variable domain in full (rest from reference TRBV15 and TRBJ1-5): DAMVIQNPRYQVTQFGKPVTLSCSQTLNHNVMYWYQQKSSQAPKLLFHYYDKDFNNEADTPDNFQSRRPNTSFCFLDIRSPGLGDTAMYLCATSSRGGNQPQHFGDGTRLSIL.

The chain joins TRBV30 to TRBJ1-1; 8 nucleotides match TRBD1. Germline-derived CDR1 and CDR2 are GTSNPN and SVGIG (reference sequence). Unmatched junction bases numbered 8, after V lost 5 bases and J lost 3 bases. This CDR3 has 14 residues. CDR3 sequence (DNA): TGTGCCTGGCCCGAGACAGGGGAGCACACTGAAGCTTTCTTT. Protein product: CAWPETGEHTEAFF.

This rearrangement joins TRBV30 to TRBJ1-6; no firm D call. CDR3 length equals 15 residues. Trimming shortened V by 0 bases and J by 7 bases, and 13 bases separated the two germline ends. Germline CDR1 is GTSNPN and CDR2 is SVGIG (reference sequence). CDR3 nucleotide sequence: TGTGCCTGGAGTGTACGCGGGCGATGGAATTCACCCCTCCACTTT. This codes for CAWSVRGRWNSPLHF.

Within the sample, this clone is medium-sized. This chain uses TRBV5-1 with TRBJ2-1; 13 bases are shared with TRBD2. Germline loops: CDR1 SGHRS, CDR2 YFSETQ. V gave up 4 bases and J gave up 9 bases; unmatched junction bases: 10. CDR3 length: 16 residues. CDR3 in amino acids: CASSDTSGGAWGEQFF. The CDR3 region has the DNA TGCGCCAGCAGCGACACTAGCGGGGGGGCCTGGGGTGAGCAGTTCTTC.

This clone was counted a single time. The V and J genes are TRBV5-1 and TRBJ1-1; D might be TRBD1 (6 bases). Germline V CDR1 and CDR2: SGHRS, YFSETQ. Trimming removed 2 bases at V and 6 bases at J, with 14 bases between. There are 14 residues in the CDR3. CDR3 region: CASSFTGFDSEAFF. The CDR3 DNA sequence: TGCGCCAGCAGCTTTACAGGGTTTGACTCTGAAGCTTTCTTT.

The gene calls are TRBV7-9 and TRBJ2-7; 7 nucleotides align to TRBD1. This CDR3 comprises 12 residues. Germline V lookup: CDR1 SEHNR, CDR2 FQNEAQ (reference sequence). V shed 4 bases, J shed 4 bases, and the junction held 1 base outside the gene matches. The CDR3 here is CASSWTGYEQYF. The CDR3 DNA follows: TGTGCCAGCAGCTGGACAGGTTACGAGCAGTACTTC.

This chain joins TRBV29-1 and TRBJ1-2, with D unresolved. Germline assignment: CDR1 SQVTM and CDR2 ANQGSEA. The V and J ends lost 5 bases and 7 bases respectively, with 14 bases between them. This CDR3 region has 12 residues. The CDR3, as DNA: TGCAGCGTTTCGGTACTAATTGGTGGCTACACCTTC. Protein sequence: CSVSVLIGGYTF. Complete variable domain (other parts from reference TRBV29-1 and TRBJ1-2): SAVISQKPSRDICQRGTSLTIQCQVDSQVTMMFWYRQQPGQSLTLIATANQGSEATYESGFVIDKFPISRPNLTFSTLTVSNMSPEDSSIYLCSVSVLIGGYTFGSGTRLTVV.